This T cell receptor beta chain was captured by sequencing in a study of CD8 T cells in ankylosing spondylitis. Study-wide points: What seemed typical of ankylosing spondylitis blood was a TCR beta motif built from several highly homologous variants.

After removal of 1 base from V and 0 bases from J, the junction contained 12 bases not matched to a gene. The germline V gene encodes CDR1 LGHNA and CDR2 YNFKEQ. The CDR3 contains 18 residues. TCRdb re-called the 5' RACE reads with MiXCR, one entry per CDR3 protein. The table includes 450,000 or so distinct CDR3 sequences, approximately 26% detected once. Notes on this clonotype: What it binds is unknown.

This TCR derives from a male donor with ankylosing spondylitis. The sample comprised blood, either unsorted or a sorted T cell fraction (not recorded which). The chain carries TRBV4-2 and TRBJ2-7, with TRBD1 matching 7 bases. The CDR3 reads CASSQVFPGTAFSYEQYF. CDR3 DNA sequence: TGTGCCAGCAGCCAAGTTTTCCCCGGGACAGCGTTCTCCTACGAGCAGTACTTC.